The T cell receptor (beta chain) described here comes from a study of metastatic and nonmetastatic thyroid tumors. Study overall: Repertoires of blood and of tissue (tumor or nodule) from malignant and benign thyroid patients were compared.

Ten or more counts support this clone. No antigen is known for it. Every patient underwent thyroid surgery untreated. Study-wide findings and caveats: As reported, TCR beta diversity in blood and tumor was significantly higher in malignant thyroid tumors than in benign nodules.

The V gene lost 5 bases and the J gene lost 6 bases, with 17 bases spanning the gap. The CDR3 extends over 14 amino acids. Original processing methods: In papillary thyroid cancer, a distant-metastasis classifier was built using CDR3 differences across clinicopathological groups. MiXCR re-clonotyped the PCR reads for TCRdb. TCRdb, not the original authors, processed these V and J calls. The table has 15,000 to 20,000 clones, 25% seen once. This clonotype originated in a female donor with papillary thyroid cancer or a benign thyroid nodule (not recorded which). Some clones in this sample may be carry-over from other donors' samples. Specimen: adjacent normal tissue. The chain recombines TRBV12-3 or TRBV12-4 with TRBJ2-7, with D tentatively TRBD1 or TRBD2 (5 bases each). The CDR3 nucleotides read TGTGCCAGCAGTGGGACGGGAAGGCTTATCGAGCAGTACTTC. It codes for CASSGTGRLIEQYF.